The T cell receptor (beta chain) described here comes from a study of T cell clonality in common variable immunodeficiency. Donors gave 5 to 8 ml heparinized peripheral whole blood. General study findings and limits: TCRbeta clonality was increased in CVID versus healthy controls.

The CDR3 has 14 amino acids. The V end lost 5 bases, the J end lost 2 bases, and 10 bases lay between the germline ends. The table came from immunoSEQ multiplex PCR; TCRdb's copy has only in-frame clones and leaves some out. There are more than 65,000 clones in the sample, none observed a single time. This clone came up many times. The antigen remains unidentified. The read is 3 residues too short to cover the CDR3 end, so that end is filled in from the germline J gene. Input material: peripheral blood mononuclear cells. The clonotype comes from a person aged 18 to 70 in good health. The gene calls are TRBV12-3 or TRBV12-4 and TRBJ2-1, with D hard to call. The CDR3 reads CASSPTIPYNEQFF. CDR3 bases read: TGTGCCAGCAGTCCTACGATTCCCTACAATGAG.